This T cell receptor (beta chain) was recovered during a study of shared clonotypes between healthy human individuals. This clone appeared a single time. Method: immunoSEQ multiplex PCR; TCRdb's copy keeps in-frame clones and lacks some. The sample shows around 600,000 clones, around 97% of them seen only once. Partitioning of CD4+ cells yielded a CD45RA+ naive subset and a CD45RA-negative memory subset. The germline CDR1 and CDR2 sequences are LNHDA and SQIVND (reference sequence). CDR3 size: 13 residues. Trimming stripped 1 base from V and 7 bases from J, with 8 bases between. The TCR sequence derives from a woman in her twenties or thirties in good health. The chain employs TRBV19 and TRBJ1-5; tentative D call: TRBD1 (6 bases). Sequenced input: naive CD4+ T cells sorted from blood. The sample's subset: CD45RA+ positively selected. This CDR3 reads CASSIATGQPQHF. In nucleotides, the CDR3 is TGTGCCAGTAGTATAGCTACAGGGCAGCCCCAGCATTTT. The full variable domain, its missing parts supplied by reference TRBV19 and TRBJ1-5, is DGGITQSPKYLFRKEGQNVTLSCEQNLNHDAMYWYRQDPGQGLRLIYYSQIVNDFQKGDIAEGYSVSREKKESFPLTVTSAQKNPTAFYLCASSIATGQPQHFGDGTRLSIL.